What follows is one T cell receptor (beta chain) and its context. Original processing methods: Using reference gene primer amplification, nucleated cell counts were estimated. Measured with immunoSEQ multiplex PCR; TCRdb has only the in-frame clones, and not every one. D and trimming come from the DNA, and the V and J calls and clone size come from that table. The repertoire holds around 270,000 clones, about 88% seen once, with roughly 4% in the top ten. CDR1 is PRHDT and CDR2 is FYEKMQ in the germline V gene (reference sequence). The CDR3 spans 15 residues. Trimming removed 5 bases from V and 6 bases from J, with 14 bases in between. The sample originates from a study of blood T cell repertoires in COVID-19.

The chain links TRBV13 to TRBJ1-6; D is perhaps TRBD1 (6 bases). This TCR came from a man aged 55 to 70 who had recovered from COVID-19. Sequenced input: peripheral blood. For the CDR3, the DNA is TGTGCCAGCAGCCCCCGGGGGGCGGCTAATTCACCCCTCCACTTT. It yields the protein CASSPRGAANSPLHF.